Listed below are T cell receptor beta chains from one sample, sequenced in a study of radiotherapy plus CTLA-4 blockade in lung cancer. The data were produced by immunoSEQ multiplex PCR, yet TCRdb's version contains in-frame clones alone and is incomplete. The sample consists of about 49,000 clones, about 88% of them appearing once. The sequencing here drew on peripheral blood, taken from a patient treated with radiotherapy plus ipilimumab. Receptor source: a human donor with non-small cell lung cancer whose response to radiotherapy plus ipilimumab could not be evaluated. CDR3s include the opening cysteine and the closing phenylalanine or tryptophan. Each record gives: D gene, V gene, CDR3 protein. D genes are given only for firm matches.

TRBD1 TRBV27 CASSSPMRHRGIADTQYF
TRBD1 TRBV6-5 CASSLQGVGYTF
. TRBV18 CASSAIDSPGYF
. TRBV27 CASSFVQGSYEQYF
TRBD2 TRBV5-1 CASSLTSAPYNEQFF
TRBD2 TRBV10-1 CASSDLGLAGGVTQYF
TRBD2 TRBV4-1 CASSQARGGEQFF
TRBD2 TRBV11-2 CASSRDTSSGLVANTQYF
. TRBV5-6 CASRWRRGGQYEQYF
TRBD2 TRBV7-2 CASSFRFSGGRYNEQFF
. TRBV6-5 CASSYGMTAGANVLTF
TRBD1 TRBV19 CASSPRTYRGLSTEAFF
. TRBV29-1 CSVGLNGHEQYF
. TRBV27 CASGLSGRATSTDTQYF
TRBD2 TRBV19 CASSGRTSGGRNEQFF
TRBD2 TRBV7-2 CASSLWLAGLPGTYNEQFF
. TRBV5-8 CASSFGETEAFF
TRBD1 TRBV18 CASSQGDSSYEQYF
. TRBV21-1 CASSKGGTSGKHEQFF
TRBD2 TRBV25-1 CASSELAGGPGELFF
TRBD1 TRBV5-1 CASSLTGGAYGYTF
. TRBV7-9 CASSLGEGLYGYTF
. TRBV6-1 CASSESTVNTEAFF
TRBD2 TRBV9 CASSYRTSGDDEQFF